Detailed here is one T cell receptor (beta chain). Measured with immunoSEQ multiplex PCR; TCRdb has only the in-frame clones, and not every one. The top ten clones hold less than 3% of a sample with some 180,000 clones, around 87% of them seen once. The CDR3 is made up of 13 amino acids. V was clipped by 6 bases and J by 3 bases; unmatched bases: 5. This specimen comes from a study of blood T cell repertoires in COVID-19. Across the study: The United States, Italy and Spain provided the acute and convalescent COVID-19 samples.

The sequence came from a woman over 75 with COVID-19, enrolled during active disease. The chain employs TRBV12-3 or TRBV12-4 and TRBJ2-7, with 7 bases aligning to TRBD2. The sequenced material came from peripheral blood. DNA for the CDR3: TGTGCCAGCAGCCTAGCGGAGGACTACGAGCAGTACTTC. This encodes CASSLAEDYEQYF.